These 2 T cell receptor beta chains share one sample of origin, sequenced in a study of a mutant IDH1 vaccine in newly diagnosed glioma. Assay used: immunoSEQ multiplex PCR; TCRdb lists only in-frame clones, some missing. The repertoire includes 50,000 to 75,000 clones, roughly four fifths of them detected once, and around 4.5% sits in the top ten. Noted time point: week 35, safety follow-up. Doses consisted of 300 ug of mutant IDH1 20-mer peptide each, paired with topical imiquimod. Which antigens these TCRs recognize remains unknown. This sample comprised PBMCs, obtained from a glioma patient whose treatment included an IDH1 peptide vaccine. The receptors shown here come from a man in his fifties or sixties with glioma.

The J gene is TRBJ2-2, the V gene TRBV14; possibly TRBD1 for D (7 bases). Trimming took off 2 bases at V and 5 bases at J, with 12 bases between the two ends. The CDR3 runs 15 residues. CDR1 and CDR2 from the germline V gene are SGHDN and FVKESK. The CDR3 region has the DNA TGTGCCAGCAGCCAAAAACAGGGGAGGACCGGGGAGCTGTTTTTT. Translation gives CASSQKQGRTGELFF.

This chain's CDR3 is CASSEAGQGYNEQYF. CDR3 in DNA: TGTGCCAGCAGTGAAGCCGGACAGGGGTACAACGAGCAGTACTTC. This chain connects TRBV6-1 to TRBJ2-7, with 9 nucleotides matching TRBD1. The CDR3 spans 15 residues. Germline V lookup: CDR1 MNHNS, CDR2 SASEGT. V lost 0 bases and J lost 5; bases outside the gene matches: 5.